This T cell receptor (beta chain) originates from a study of OX40 agonist ivuxolimab in advanced cancers. Study in general: Three individuals attained partial responses, comprising one hepatocellular carcinoma case and two cutaneous melanoma cases.

CDR3 length equals 15 residues. CDR1 is SGDLS, CDR2 YYNGEE, per germline. Unmatched junction bases numbered 10, after V lost 4 bases and J lost 4 bases. Here immunoSEQ multiplex PCR was the method, and the copy in TCRdb shows in-frame clones only, minus some. The data show roughly 55,000 clones, approximately 86% seen once. This sequence was found in an adult with an advanced solid tumor such as melanoma, head and neck, liver or kidney cancer. Sample: CD4+ or CD8+ T cells sorted from blood, taken in a trial of the OX40 agonist ivuxolimab. The V and J genes are TRBV9 and TRBJ1-2, with 7 bases matching TRBD1. The CDR3 bases are TGTGCCAGCAGCTTCCCGCGGGACAGCTCCTATGGCTACACCTTC. As protein: CASSFPRDSSYGYTF.